This T cell receptor beta chain was sequenced for a study of cytomegalovirus exposure and HLA in healthy donors. General observations from the study: Analysis was carried out at a later point, and it linked a missense DCLRE1C variant to TCR beta V- and J-gene trimming.

In the PCR, 60 Vbeta and 13 Jbeta primers were used. Sequencing was performed with immunoSEQ multiplex PCR; in TCRdb, only in-frame clones are kept and a portion is missing. The table has more than 140,000 clones, around 79% seen once. Worth noting for this clone: Its antigen remains unidentified.

CDR1 and CDR2 from the germline V gene are SEHNR and FQNEAQ (reference sequence). This CDR3 has 14 amino acids. The V end was cut by 6 bases, the J end by 8 bases, with 17 bases between. The rearrangement links TRBV7-9 to TRBJ2-1; a possible D gene is TRBD1 (6 bases). This TCR derives from a man aged 30-40 years in good health and CMV-seropositive. Sequencing was performed on PBMCs. CDR3 in amino acids: CASSPPERGYEQFF. CDR3 bases: TGTGCCAGCAGTCCCCCCGAGAGGGGGTATGAGCAGTTCTTC.